A single sample is the source of the 26 T cell receptor beta chains below, sequenced in a study of T cells in Graves' hyperthyroidism and ophthalmopathy. Regions amplified from RNA transcripts were the TCR beta CDR3 regions. HTBI primers were used for first-round RT-PCR of the TCR CDR3. In TCRdb, the multiplex PCR reads were re-called with MiXCR into one record per CDR3 protein. This sample yields about 210,000 distinct CDR3 sequences, of which approximately 17% are seen a single time; around 50% belongs to the top ten. The source material was blood. The receptors were gathered from a man in his fifties or sixties with Graves' hyperthyroidism.

This rearrangement joins TRBV20-1 to TRBJ1-4; D not certain. V lost 5 bases and J 11 bases, leaving 12 bases between the germline ends. Per germline, CDR1 DFQATT and CDR2 SNEGSKA (reference sequence). The CDR3 is made up of 11 amino acids. CDR3 amino acids: CSALQSGKLFF. In DNA, the CDR3 is TGCAGTGCTCTACAGAGCGGGAAACTGTTTTTT.

A note on this clonotype: This may stem from a read error, because a much larger clone lies one nucleotide away. The V and J genes are TRBV3-1 and TRBJ1-1; D ambiguous. The CDR3 is made up of 11 amino acids. V shed 1 base and J shed 4 bases, with 1 base lying between them. The germline V gene has CDR1 LGHDT and CDR2 YNNKEL (reference sequence). This chain's CDR3 is CASSQGTEAFF. In DNA form, the CDR3 reads TGTGCCAGCAGCCAAGGCACTGAAGCTTTCTTT.

J is TRBJ2-2 and V is TRBV14, with 7 bases that match TRBD2. The germline gives CDR1 SGHDN, CDR2 FVKESK. CDR3 length: 16 residues. V was pared by 4 bases and J by 3 bases, with 8 bases of the junction left unmatched. CDR3 in DNA: TGTGCCAGCAGCCCTATGACTAGCACCTACACCGGGGAGCTGTTTTTT. Protein product: CASSPMTSTYTGELFF.

Ten or more counts support this clonotype. The rearrangement uses TRBV28 and TRBJ1-4; the D gene is possibly TRBD1 (5 bases). This CDR3 region has 14 residues. The V gene's germline CDR1 is MDHEN and CDR2 SYDVKM. The V end lost 7 bases, the J end lost 3 bases, and 12 bases lay between the germline ends. The chain's CDR3 is CASIPGRANEKLFF. In DNA, the CDR3 is TGTGCCAGCATTCCGGGACGCGCTAATGAAAAACTGTTTTTT.

The chain carries TRBV2 and TRBJ1-1, with D perhaps matching TRBD1 (5 bases). The germline V and J ends were trimmed by 5 bases and 0 bases, with 13 bases remaining between them. In germline, CDR1 is SNHLY, CDR2 FYNNEI. The CDR3 runs to 15 residues. The CDR3 bases are TGTGCCAGCAGTTCTGCCGGGGGGGTGAACACTGAAGCTTTCTTT. Amino acids: CASSSAGGVNTEAFF.

This clonotype turned up a few times. The V and J genes are TRBV6-2 or TRBV6-3 and TRBJ2-4, with 8 bases aligning to TRBD2. This CDR3 is built from 17 residues. Germline values: CDR1 MNHEY, CDR2 SVGEGT. The junction had 13 bases not matched to a gene; V was cut back by 8 bases and J by 1 base. The CDR3 DNA follows: TGTGCCAGCGCCCTAACGGGGGGGGGAGGCGCCAAAAACATTCAGTACTTC. The encoded protein is CASALTGGGGAKNIQYF.

This clonotype has ten or more counts. This chain uses TRBV11-2 with TRBJ1-1; 9 nucleotides align to TRBD1. There are 12 residues in the CDR3. V lost 6 bases, J lost 4 bases, and 0 bases stayed unmatched. The V gene's germline CDR1 is SGHAT and CDR2 FQNNGV. CDR3 amino acids: CASRTGGTEAFF. The CDR3 nucleotides read TGTGCCAGCAGGACAGGGGGCACTGAAGCTTTCTTT.

The chain links TRBV5-4 to TRBJ2-2; D gene uncertain. This CDR3 is built from 15 residues. The germline CDR1 and CDR2 sequences are SGHNT and YYREEE (reference sequence). V lost 0 bases and J lost 4, with 10 bases in between. CDR3 amino acids: CASSLAATPTGELFF. CDR3 nucleotides: TGTGCCAGCAGCTTGGCGGCTACCCCCACCGGGGAGCTGTTTTTT.

This clonotype was recorded many times. The J gene is TRBJ2-7, the V gene TRBV12-5; D possibly corresponds to TRBD2 (6 bases). CDR3 length: 15 amino acids. The V end lost 1 base, the J end lost 5 bases, and 15 bases lay between the germline ends. CDR1 and CDR2 (germline): LGHNT, FRNRAP. CDR3 sequence: CASGLAGASGDEQYF. CDR3 DNA: TGTGCTAGTGGTTTGGCGGGAGCGAGTGGGGACGAGCAGTACTTC.

The chain joins TRBV20-1 to TRBJ2-3; D perhaps matches TRBD2 (7 bases). Germline loops: CDR1 DFQATT, CDR2 SNEGSKA (reference sequence). Trimming took 4 bases from V and 2 from J, leaving 22 bases between them. The CDR3 runs 17 residues. The CDR3 nucleotides are TGCAGTGCTATGGGGGGGGGGGTAGGGGGAAACACAGATACGCAGTATTTT. This gives the protein CSAMGGGVGGNTDTQYF.

This clonotype came up a few times. The chain joins TRBV9 to TRBJ2-1, with 8 bases identical to TRBD2. In germline, CDR1 is SGDLS, CDR2 YYNGEE. V trimming: 4 bases; J trimming: 13 bases; junction bases outside the gene matches: 13. The CDR3 has 14 amino acids. For the CDR3, the DNA is TGTGCCAGCAGCAAAGCGGCGGGAGGATTCCATCAGTTCTTC. Amino acid sequence: CASSKAAGGFHQFF.

About this clonotype itself: A read error may produce the germline difference seen at one junction end. The chain joins TRBV10-2 to TRBJ2-3; D is ambiguous. CDR3 length equals 15 residues. CDR1 WSHSY and CDR2 SAAADI come from the germline V gene. DNA for the CDR3: TGCGCCAGCACTGAGAAGGCCCCCAAAACAGATACGCAGTATTTT. As protein: CASTEKAPKTDTQYF.

This clonotype was seen at least ten times. The chain employs TRBV7-8 and TRBJ1-1; D unclear. Germline V gives CDR1 SGHVS, CDR2 FQNEAQ. V lost 3 bases, J lost 0 bases, and 14 bases lay in between. There are 16 residues in the CDR3. Here the CDR3 reads CASSLESRLMNTEAFF. CDR3 nucleotide sequence: TGTGCCAGCAGCTTGGAGAGTCGGCTAATGAACACTGAAGCTTTCTTT.

This clonotype came up a few times. This chain uses TRBV7-9 with TRBJ2-2; D remains ambiguous. Germline V lookup: CDR1 SEHNR, CDR2 FQNEAQ (reference sequence). The CDR3 extends over 15 amino acids. Trimming cost V 3 bases and J 1 base, with 9 bases left between them. The CDR3 loop reads CASSFGALNTGELFF. As DNA, the CDR3 is TGTGCCAGCAGCTTTGGCGCATTGAACACCGGGGAGCTGTTTTTT.

This clonotype appeared many times. The chain is built from TRBV3-1 and TRBJ2-1; 8 bases match TRBD1. This CDR3 comprises 16 residues. V lost 1 base and J lost 9; bases outside the gene matches: 11. Germline loops: CDR1 LGHDT, CDR2 YNNKEL (reference sequence). The DNA for the CDR3 is TGTGCCAGCAGCCAAGTTCGCAGGGGGCTCGAGTTTGAGCAGTTCTTC. Translated, it gives CASSQVRRGLEFEQFF.

The chain is built from TRBV6-6 and TRBJ1-5; D is ambiguous. The ends were cut back, 2 bases at V and 3 bases at J, with 8 bases in the middle. The CDR3 is 14 amino acids. Germline V lookup: CDR1 MNHNY, CDR2 SVGAGI (reference sequence). CDR3 sequence (DNA): TGTGCCAGCAGTTACAGGGCCGACAATCAGCCCCAGCATTTT. Protein product: CASSYRADNQPQHF.

A few counts support this clonotype. This sequence joins TRBV7-9 and TRBJ2-1, with D unresolved. Trimming cost V 0 bases and J 9 bases, with 9 bases left between them. Germline values: CDR1 SEHNR, CDR2 FQNEAQ (reference sequence). This CDR3 has 13 amino acids. CDR3 region: CASSLAVMSEQFF. CDR3 DNA sequence: TGTGCCAGCAGCTTAGCTGTTATGAGTGAGCAGTTCTTC.

This clonotype was counted ten times or more. The chain couples TRBV6-1 to TRBJ2-7; no clear D gene. The CDR3 covers 15 residues. V lost 1 base, J lost 3 bases, and 13 bases lay in between. In germline, CDR1 is MNHNS, CDR2 SASEGT. CDR3 region: CASSEGRNRDYEQYF. CDR3 bases: TGTGCCAGCAGTGAAGGAAGGAACAGAGACTACGAGCAGTACTTC.

The CDR3, as DNA: TGTGCCAGCAGCTCGCAAGCGGGGCCGAACACCGGGGAGCTGTTTTTT. This translates into CASSSQAGPNTGELFF. V and J are TRBV7-3 and TRBJ2-2; 7 nucleotides align to TRBD2. Trimming removed 4 bases from V and 0 bases from J; junction bases left unmatched: 5. The V gene's germline CDR1 is SGHTA and CDR2 FQGTGA. The CDR3 runs 16 residues.

This clonotype was counted many times. The chain combines TRBV27 with TRBJ2-1; 13 positions match TRBD2. V shed 5 bases and J 5 bases; nucleotides not matched to a gene: 3. This CDR3 is 15 amino acids long. Germline CDR1 MNHEY, CDR2 SMNVEV (reference sequence). This CDR3 reads CASSGTSGANNEQFF. CDR3 DNA: TGTGCCAGCAGTGGGACTAGCGGGGCAAACAATGAGCAGTTCTTC.

V and J are TRBV29-1 and TRBJ2-7; either TRBD1 or TRBD2 may supply D (5 bases each). Germline V gene sequence: CDR1 SQVTM, CDR2 ANQGSEA. V lost 4 bases, J lost 3 bases, and 10 bases lay in between. The CDR3 contains 12 residues. CDR3 DNA: TGCAGCGTTGTTGGGGGTGGCTACGAGCAGTACTTC. It codes for CSVVGGGYEQYF.

The sample holds a few counts of this clonotype. V is TRBV29-1 and J is TRBJ2-1; no reliable D call. Germline V gene sequence: CDR1 SQVTM, CDR2 ANQGSEA. The CDR3 is 11 residues long. V was cut by 7 bases and J by 9 bases, with 13 bases left in between. This CDR3 is CSAGSGGEQFF. The CDR3 DNA reads TGCAGCGCCGGTAGTGGCGGTGAGCAGTTCTTC.

The table lists this clonotype with many counts. The chain couples TRBV30 to TRBJ1-1, with TRBD1 matching over 10 bases. The germline gives CDR1 GTSNPN, CDR2 SVGIG (reference sequence). V dropped 1 base and J dropped 8; count of bases not matched to a gene: 4. The CDR3 has 13 residues. The CDR3, as DNA: TGTGCCTGGAGTGGACAGGGGGCAAGCGAAGCTTTCTTT. It is translated as CAWSGQGASEAFF.

This clonotype was found many times. The chain combines TRBV28 with TRBJ1-1; D is unresolved. Germline V gives CDR1 MDHEN, CDR2 SYDVKM. This CDR3 spans 13 amino acids. V was trimmed by 7 bases and J by 0 bases, leaving 9 bases between them. This CDR3 is CASITTLNTEAFF. The CDR3 nucleotides read TGTGCCAGCATTACGACCCTGAACACTGAAGCTTTCTTT.

This clonotype was counted at least ten times. V is TRBV2 and J is TRBJ2-7, with D possibly being TRBD2 (5 bases). V lost 8 bases, J lost 6 bases, and 17 bases lay in between. The CDR3 is 13 amino acids. CDR1 SNHLY and CDR2 FYNNEI come from the germline V gene. The CDR3 bases are TGTGCCAGCCGCCAAAGGAGCGAGGGCGAGCAGTACTTC. Translation: CASRQRSEGEQYF.

This clonotype was seen ten or more times. The genes are TRBV11-2 and TRBJ1-1, with D tentatively TRBD1 (6 bases). The CDR3 length is 15 residues. Germline V gene sequence: CDR1 SGHAT, CDR2 FQNNGV. V was pared by 7 bases and J by 0 bases, with 15 bases between. CDR3 in DNA: TGTGCCAGCACCGTGGACAGCCCAATGAACACTGAAGCTTTCTTT. Residues: CASTVDSPMNTEAFF.